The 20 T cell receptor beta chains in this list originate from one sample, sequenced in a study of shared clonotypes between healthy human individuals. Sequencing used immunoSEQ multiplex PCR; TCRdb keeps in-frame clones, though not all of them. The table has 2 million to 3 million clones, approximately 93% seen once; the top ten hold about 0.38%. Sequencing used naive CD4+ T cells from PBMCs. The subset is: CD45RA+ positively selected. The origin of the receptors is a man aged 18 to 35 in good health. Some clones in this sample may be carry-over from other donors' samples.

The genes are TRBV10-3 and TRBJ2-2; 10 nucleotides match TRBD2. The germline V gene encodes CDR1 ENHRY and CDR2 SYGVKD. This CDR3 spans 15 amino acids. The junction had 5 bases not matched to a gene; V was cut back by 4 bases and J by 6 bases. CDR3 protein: CAISGAGGPAGELFF. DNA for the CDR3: TGTGCCATCAGTGGAGCGGGAGGGCCCGCCGGGGAGCTGTTTTTT.

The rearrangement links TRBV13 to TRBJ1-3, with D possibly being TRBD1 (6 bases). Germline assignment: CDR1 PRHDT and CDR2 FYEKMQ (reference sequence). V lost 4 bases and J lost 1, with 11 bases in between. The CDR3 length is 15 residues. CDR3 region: CASSSQTGSGNTIYF. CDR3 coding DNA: TGTGCCAGCAGCTCGCAGACAGGATCTGGAAACACCATATATTTT.

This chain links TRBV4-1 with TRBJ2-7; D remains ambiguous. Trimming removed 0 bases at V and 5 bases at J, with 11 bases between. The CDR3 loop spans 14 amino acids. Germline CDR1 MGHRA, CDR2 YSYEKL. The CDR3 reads CASSQERPWDEQYF. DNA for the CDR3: TGCGCCAGCAGCCAAGAACGGCCCTGGGACGAGCAGTACTTC.

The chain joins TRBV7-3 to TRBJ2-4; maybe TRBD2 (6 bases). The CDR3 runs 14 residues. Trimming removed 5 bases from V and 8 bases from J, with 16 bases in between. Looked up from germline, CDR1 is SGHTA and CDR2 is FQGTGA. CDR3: CASSPGPEGHIQYF. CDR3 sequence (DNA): TGTGCCAGCAGCCCCGGACCGGAGGGGCACATTCAGTACTTC.

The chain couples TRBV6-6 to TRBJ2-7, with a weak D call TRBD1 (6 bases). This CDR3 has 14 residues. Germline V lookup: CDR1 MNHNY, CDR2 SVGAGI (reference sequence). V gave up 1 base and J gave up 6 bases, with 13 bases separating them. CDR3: CASSYFSGVLEQYF. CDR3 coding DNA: TGTGCCAGCAGTTACTTCTCAGGGGTCCTCGAGCAGTACTTC.

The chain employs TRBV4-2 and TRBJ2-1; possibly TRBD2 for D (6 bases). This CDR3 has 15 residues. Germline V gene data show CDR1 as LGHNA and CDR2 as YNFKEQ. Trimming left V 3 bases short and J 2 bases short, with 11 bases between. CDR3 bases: TGTGCCAGCAGCCACGAGGGCGGGACCTACAATGAGCAGTTCTTC. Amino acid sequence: CASSHEGGTYNEQFF.

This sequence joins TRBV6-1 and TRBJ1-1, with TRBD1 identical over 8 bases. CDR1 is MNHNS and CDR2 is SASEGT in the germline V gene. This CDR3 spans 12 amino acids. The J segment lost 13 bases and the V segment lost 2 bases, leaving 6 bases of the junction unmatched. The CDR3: CASSENGQGGFF. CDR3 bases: TGTGCCAGCAGTGAAAATGGACAGGGAGGTTTCTTT.

CDR3 amino acids: CASSLGPHQETQYF. The DNA of the CDR3 is TGTGCCAGCAGCTTGGGACCGCACCAAGAGACCCAGTACTTC. V is TRBV5-8 and J is TRBJ2-5; no clear D. The CDR3 loop spans 14 amino acids. The V end was cut by 0 bases, the J end by 0 bases, with 6 bases between. The germline CDR1 and CDR2 sequences are SGHTS and YDEGEE.

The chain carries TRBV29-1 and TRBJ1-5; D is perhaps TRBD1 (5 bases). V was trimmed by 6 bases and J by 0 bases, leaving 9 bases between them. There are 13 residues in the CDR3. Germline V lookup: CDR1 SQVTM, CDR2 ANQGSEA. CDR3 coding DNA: TGCAGCGTGCAGGGAGATAGCAATCAGCCCCAGCATTTT. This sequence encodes CSVQGDSNQPQHF.

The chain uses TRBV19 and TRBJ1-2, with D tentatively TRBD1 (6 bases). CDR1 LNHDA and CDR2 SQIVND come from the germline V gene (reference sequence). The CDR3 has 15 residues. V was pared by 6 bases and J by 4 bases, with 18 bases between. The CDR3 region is CASRLRGAGVYGYTF. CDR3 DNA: TGTGCCAGTAGGCTCCGGGGGGCTGGGGTCTATGGCTACACCTTC. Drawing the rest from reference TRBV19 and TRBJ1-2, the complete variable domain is DGGITQSPKYLFRKEGQNVTLSCEQNLNHDAMYWYRQDPGQGLRLIYYSQIVNDFQKGDIAEGYSVSREKKESFPLTVTSAQKNPTAFYLCASRLRGAGVYGYTFGSGTRLTVV.

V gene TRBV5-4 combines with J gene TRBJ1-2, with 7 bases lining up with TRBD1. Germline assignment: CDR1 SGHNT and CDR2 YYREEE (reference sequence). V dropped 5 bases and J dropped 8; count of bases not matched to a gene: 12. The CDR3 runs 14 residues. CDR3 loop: CASRSPQGTRGYTF. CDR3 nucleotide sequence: TGTGCCAGCAGATCCCCACAGGGGACTAGAGGCTACACCTTC.

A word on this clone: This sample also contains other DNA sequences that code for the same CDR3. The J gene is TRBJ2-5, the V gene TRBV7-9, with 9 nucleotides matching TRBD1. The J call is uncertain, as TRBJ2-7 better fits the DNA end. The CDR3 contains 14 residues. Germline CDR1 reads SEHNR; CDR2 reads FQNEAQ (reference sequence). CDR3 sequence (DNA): TGTGCCAGCAGCTTGGGGACAGGGAGCTACGAGCAGTACTTC. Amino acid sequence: CASSLGTGSYEQYF.

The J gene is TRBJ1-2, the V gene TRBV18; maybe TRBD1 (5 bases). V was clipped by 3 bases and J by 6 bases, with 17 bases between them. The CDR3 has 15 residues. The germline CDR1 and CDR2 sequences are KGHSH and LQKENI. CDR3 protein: CASSPVRESENGYTF. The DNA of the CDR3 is TGTGCCAGCTCACCCGTCAGGGAGAGTGAAAATGGCTACACCTTC.

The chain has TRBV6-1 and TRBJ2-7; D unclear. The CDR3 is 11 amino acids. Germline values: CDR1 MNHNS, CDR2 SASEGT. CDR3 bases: TGTGCAGGCGGACGAGCCTACGAGCAGTACTTC. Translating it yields CAGGRAYEQYF.

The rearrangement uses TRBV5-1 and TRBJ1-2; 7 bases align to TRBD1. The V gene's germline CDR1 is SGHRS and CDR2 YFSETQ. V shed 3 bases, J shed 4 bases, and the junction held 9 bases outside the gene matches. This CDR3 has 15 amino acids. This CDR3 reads CASSSWQGTVYGYTF. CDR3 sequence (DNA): TGCGCCAGCAGCTCTTGGCAAGGGACAGTCTATGGCTACACCTTC.

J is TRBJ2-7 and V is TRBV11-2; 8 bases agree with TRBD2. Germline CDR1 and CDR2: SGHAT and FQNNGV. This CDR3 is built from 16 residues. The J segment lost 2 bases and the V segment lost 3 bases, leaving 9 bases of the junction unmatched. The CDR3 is CASSFGELAVAYEQYF. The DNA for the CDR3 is TGTGCCAGCAGCTTCGGGGAACTAGCGGTCGCCTACGAGCAGTACTTC.

The CDR3 DNA reads TGTGCCAGCAGCTCCCGACAGGGGGCGGGGACTAGCGGGAGATTCAATGAGCAGTTCTTC. As protein: CASSSRQGAGTSGRFNEQFF. The V call is TRBV5-4, the J call TRBJ2-1; 14 positions agree with TRBD2. Unmatched junction bases numbered 17, after V lost 3 bases and J lost 6 bases. Germline lookup yields CDR1 SGHNT and CDR2 YYREEE (reference sequence). The length of the CDR3 is 20 residues.

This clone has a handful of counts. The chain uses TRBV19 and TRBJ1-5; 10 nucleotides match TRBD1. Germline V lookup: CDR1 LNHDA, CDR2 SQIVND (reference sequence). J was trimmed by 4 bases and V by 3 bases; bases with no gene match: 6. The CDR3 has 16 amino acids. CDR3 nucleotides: TGTGCCAGTAGTATCCAGACAGGGGGCATGAATCAGCCCCAGCATTTT. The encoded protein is CASSIQTGGMNQPQHF. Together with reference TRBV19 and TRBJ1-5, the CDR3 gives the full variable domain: DGGITQSPKYLFRKEGQNVTLSCEQNLNHDAMYWYRQDPGQGLRLIYYSQIVNDFQKGDIAEGYSVSREKKESFPLTVTSAQKNPTAFYLCASSIQTGGMNQPQHFGDGTRLSIL.

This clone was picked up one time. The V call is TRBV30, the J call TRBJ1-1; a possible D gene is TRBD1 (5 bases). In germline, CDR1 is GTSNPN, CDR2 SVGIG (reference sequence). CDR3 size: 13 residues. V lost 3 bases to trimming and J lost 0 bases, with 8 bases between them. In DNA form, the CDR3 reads TGTGCCTGGAGCCCGACAGTGAACACTGAAGCTTTCTTT. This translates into CAWSPTVNTEAFF.

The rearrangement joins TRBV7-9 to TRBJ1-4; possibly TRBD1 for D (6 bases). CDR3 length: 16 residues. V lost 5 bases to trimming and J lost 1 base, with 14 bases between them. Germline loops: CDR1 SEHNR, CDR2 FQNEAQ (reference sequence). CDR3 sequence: CASSKMGGRTNEKLFF. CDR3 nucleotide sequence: TGTGCCAGCAGCAAAATGGGGGGGCGAACTAATGAAAAACTGTTTTTT.